This TCR beta chain was obtained from a study of blood T cell repertoires in COVID-19. In the study overall: Sample material is recorded as cDNA or gDNA derived from T cells, B-cell-depleted T cells, or PBMCs.

Patients of the Seattle cohort, enrolled during active infection, were followed longitudinally. Per the germline V gene, CDR1 is MGHDK and CDR2 is SYGVNS. V was clipped by 4 bases and J by 7 bases, with 13 bases between them. The CDR3 has 14 amino acids. The protocol was immunoSEQ multiplex PCR, while the TCRdb copy is restricted to in-frame clones and leaves out a portion. This table has some 46,000 clones, roughly 88% appearing once. The V and J genes are TRBV25-1 and TRBJ1-4; D remains ambiguous. Input material: peripheral blood. This receptor was obtained from a woman older than 75 with COVID-19, enrolled during active disease. CDR3 amino acids: CASSGTHEIEKLFF. CDR3 nucleotides: TGTGCCAGCAGTGGAACCCACGAGATTGAAAAACTGTTTTTT.